Listed below are T cell receptor beta chains from one sample, sequenced in a study of CD8 T cells in ankylosing spondylitis. TCRdb redid the calling of the 5' RACE reads with MiXCR, one entry per CDR3 protein. The table includes 380,000 or so distinct CDR3 sequences, roughly 20% detected once. Specimen: blood, either unsorted or a sorted T cell fraction (not recorded which). These receptors all come from a male donor with ankylosing spondylitis or in good health (not recorded which). Each CDR3 is given without its conserved first and last residue. A D gene is named only where the DNA matches it firmly.

>TRBJ1-1|TRBD1|TRBV12-3/TRBV12-4
ASSWEMGQGLDTEAF
>TRBJ2-5|-|TRBV29-1
SVLYRDSGTQY
>TRBJ2-1|TRBD1|TRBV2
ASINDRGQNEQF
>TRBJ2-2|-|TRBV12-3/TRBV12-4
ASSPGARGELF
>TRBJ1-2|-|TRBV20-1
SARRLWDLGYGYT
>TRBJ1-3|-|TRBV12-3/TRBV12-4
ASNPDRAGNTIY
>TRBJ2-2|TRBD2|TRBV12-3/TRBV12-4
ASTEAGAGELF
>TRBJ1-4|-|TRBV29-1
SVAGGEAEKLF
>TRBJ2-2|-|TRBV29-1
SVERENTGELF
>TRBJ2-1|TRBD1|TRBV4-2
ASSQPSQGLSYNEQF
>TRBJ2-3|TRBD2|TRBV5-6
ASSFPGTSGGAEDTQY
>TRBJ2-2|-|TRBV12-3/TRBV12-4
ASSFTSLSELF
>TRBJ2-2|-|TRBV7-9
ASSLARRGTGELF
>TRBJ2-5|-|TRBV5-1
ASSYLGGQETQY
>TRBJ2-3|-|TRBV6-5
ASSYAAGEADTQY
>TRBJ2-7|-|TRBV28
ASSQSGLSAVSYEQY
>TRBJ2-7|-|TRBV10-3
AISPTGTPGDEQY
>TRBJ2-4|-|TRBV28
ASSWSLETKNIQY
>TRBJ2-1|-|TRBV5-1
ASSLLGREKFDEQF
>TRBJ1-4|-|TRBV12-3/TRBV12-4
ASSPPQGWGDEKLF
>TRBJ2-3|-|TRBV10-2
ASSGGYDTDTQY
>TRBJ2-5|TRBD2|TRBV7-9
ASSRTRSETQY
>TRBJ2-3|-|TRBV7-8
ASSLPTGGDTQY
>TRBJ2-3|TRBD1|TRBV27
ASSFIGQGGPDTQY
>TRBJ2-1|-|TRBV5-6
ASSFAHPRGNEQF
>TRBJ2-1|TRBD1|TRBV5-4
ASSLPGQAPLNEQF